This TCR beta chain was sequenced in a study of T cells in Graves' hyperthyroidism and ophthalmopathy. The V end lost 2 bases, the J end lost 0 bases, and 12 bases lay between the germline ends. Germline CDR1 is SGDLS and CDR2 is YYNGEE. This CDR3 region has 15 residues. Overall study findings and caveats: In the blood, most expanded thyroid clonotypes above 0.001 appeared as well.

Worth noting for this clonotype: Its antigen is still unknown.

The CDR3 regions of TCR beta were amplified from RNA transcripts. When the TCR CDR3 underwent first-round RT-PCR, the HTBI primer set was used. TCRdb used MiXCR to reprocess the multiplex PCR reads, holding one entry per CDR3 protein. This sample carries hundreds of thousands of distinct CDR3 sequences, roughly a third of them seen once, and the ten largest clones take 30% to 40%. Graves' hyperthyroidism showing no ophthalmopathy progression within 18 months was considered stable. Hyperthyroidism in the patients, aged 18 to 65, was newly diagnosed and under 2 months in duration. The TCR originated in a woman in her thirties or forties with Graves' hyperthyroidism. The specimen was blood. The J gene is TRBJ2-7, the V gene TRBV9; D tentatively fits TRBD1 or TRBD2 (5 bases each). The DNA for the CDR3 is TGTGCCAGCAGCGTTGGACGGGGCTACTCCTACGAGCAGTACTTC. Translating it yields CASSVGRGYSYEQYF.